The sequence of this T cell receptor (beta chain) was determined in a study of cytomegalovirus exposure and HLA in healthy donors. PCR amplification relied on 60 Vbeta primers (plus 13 Jbeta primers). Sequencing was performed with immunoSEQ multiplex PCR; in TCRdb, only in-frame clones are kept and a portion is missing. Of 130,000 or so clones listed, 60% to 80% are singletons. Trimming cost V 3 bases and J 1 base; bases outside gene matches: 12. Germline V gene data show CDR1 as SGHDT and CDR2 as YYEEEE. The CDR3 is 17 residues long. The chain employs TRBV5-6 and TRBJ2-5, with 7 bases aligning to TRBD1. Sequences were obtained from PBMCs. This receptor was identified in a woman aged 60-70 years in good health and CMV-seronegative. Here the CDR3 reads CASSSRGQWGTQETQYF. The CDR3 DNA reads as TGTGCCAGCAGCTCCCGGGGACAGTGGGGAACCCAAGAGACCCAGTACTTC.